These T cell receptor beta chains were read from a single sample in a study of technical replicates of blood from several donors. This table comes from immunoSEQ multiplex PCR, and its TCRdb copy is limited to in-frame clones, with some not included. This sample has under 90,000 clones; about 97% occur once, and the top ten carry around 0.18%. Sequencing input: T cells isolated from PBMCs. The source is a human donor in good health. CDR3s include the opening cysteine and the closing phenylalanine or tryptophan. Fields, in order: J gene, D gene, V gene, clone size, CDR3 DNA, CDR3 protein. The D gene is left open where the match is weak. A row's size may be missing; if present it is once, few, many or a size class.

TRBJ1-2 TRBD1 TRBV14 NA TGTGCCAGCAGCCCCTTGGGACAGGTAACAGGAGTGAGTGGCTACACCTTC CASSPLGQVTGVSGYTF
TRBJ2-3 TRBD1 TRBV4-2 NA TGTGCCAGCAGCCTAATCACCGGGACAGGGGCTGAAGATACGCAGTATTTT CASSLITGTGAEDTQYF
TRBJ2-5 NA TRBV28 NA TGTGCCAGCAGTTTCTCGGAGACCCAGTACTTC CASSFSETQYF
TRBJ1-2 TRBD1 TRBV2 NA TGTGCCAGCAGTAGGACAGGGGGCTATGGCTACACCTTC CASSRTGGYGYTF
TRBJ2-5 NA TRBV11-2 NA TGTGCCAGCAGCTCGGGACACGGATCGGTGACCCAGTACTTC CASSSGHGSVTQYF
TRBJ2-3 NA TRBV4-1 NA TGCGCCAGCAGCCAAGCTGGACAGCCTAGCACAGATACGCAGTATTTT CASSQAGQPSTDTQYF
TRBJ2-7 TRBD1 TRBV2 NA TGTGCCAGCAGGGAACAGGGGGCTGAGCAGTACTTC CASREQGAEQYF
TRBJ2-3 NA TRBV5-1 NA TGCGCCAGCAGCTCAGGGACAGATACGCAGTATTTT CASSSGTDTQYF
TRBJ2-1 TRBD2 TRBV2 NA TGTGCCAGCAGTGAAGAAGGGGGACTAGCGGGAGGGCTAGGGTTCTTC CASSEEGGLAGGLGFF
TRBJ1-6 NA TRBV9 NA TGTGCCAGCAGCTTCCAGGGAAATAATTCACCCCTCCACTTT CASSFQGNNSPLHF
TRBJ2-1 NA TRBV27 NA TGTGCCAGCAGTCTTACCGACAGGTTTACCCCCCCCTACAATGAGCAGTTCTTC CASSLTDRFTPPYNEQFF
TRBJ2-7 TRBD1 TRBV7-9 NA TGTGCCAGCAGCCCCAGCCACGGGACAGACACCTACGAGCAGTACTTC CASSPSHGTDTYEQYF
TRBJ2-7 TRBD1 TRBV2 NA TGTGCCAGCAGTGAGGGTAGGACAGGGGTCAACGAGCAGTACTTC CASSEGRTGVNEQYF
TRBJ2-7 TRBD2 TRBV28 NA TGTGCCAGCAGTCCAGCGGGAGAGAGGCACGAGCAGTACTTC CASSPAGERHEQYF
TRBJ2-3 TRBD2 TRBV5-4 NA TGTGCCAGCAGCTCAGGACTAGCCAGCACAGATACGCAGTATTTT CASSSGLASTDTQYF
TRBJ2-5 TRBD2 TRBV4-1 NA TGCGCCAGCAGCCAGGGGCGGGGGGGGCAAGAGACCCAGTACTTC CASSQGRGGQETQYF
TRBJ1-5 TRBD1 TRBV30 few TGTGCCTGGAGTGCCACAGGGGTGCGTCAGCCCCAGCATTTT CAWSATGVRQPQHF
TRBJ1-1 NA TRBV7-9 NA TGTGCCAGCAGCTTCGTCGTTGGCATGGTCGCTGAAGCTTTCTTT CASSFVVGMVAEAFF
TRBJ1-6 NA TRBV9 NA TGTGCCAGCAGCGTAGATGTGGAGGGTAGACCCCTCCACTTT CASSVDVEGRPLHF
TRBJ2-7 NA TRBV2 NA TGTGCCAGCAGTGAGCCGACAGGCCCCCACGAGCAGTACTTC CASSEPTGPHEQYF
TRBJ1-2 TRBD1 TRBV13 NA TGTGCCAGCAGCTTAACAGGGGGAATTGGCTACACCTTC CASSLTGGIGYTF
TRBJ2-3 TRBD1 TRBV18 NA TGTGCCAGCTCACTCTCTACAGGGGTAGATACGCAGTATTTT CASSLSTGVDTQYF
TRBJ1-1 TRBD1 TRBV6-4 NA TGTGCCAGCAGTGACATCCCGGGACAGGGCCAAGGTGAAGCTTTCTTT CASSDIPGQGQGEAFF
TRBJ1-1 NA TRBV18 NA TGTGCCAGCCACAGGGAGAACACTGAAGCTTTCTTT CASHRENTEAFF
TRBJ2-4 NA TRBV6-1 NA TGTGCCAGCAGTGACTACGGGAAAAACATTCAGTACTTC CASSDYGKNIQYF
TRBJ2-3 TRBD1 TRBV7-9 NA TGTGCCAGCAGCTCAACCGGGACAGGGAGCACAGATACGCAGTATTTT CASSSTGTGSTDTQYF
TRBJ2-3 NA TRBV12-5 NA TGTGCTAGTGGTTTCGGACAGTACACAGATACGCAGTATTTT CASGFGQYTDTQYF
TRBJ1-2 TRBD1 TRBV19 NA TGTGCCAGTAGTATGGCAGAAGGGGGACAGAACCTCTATGGCTACACCTTC CASSMAEGGQNLYGYTF
TRBJ1-6 NA TRBV9 NA TGTGCCAGCAGCTCAGAAAGGTGGAGAAGCTCCTATAATTCACCCCTCCACTTT CASSSERWRSSYNSPLHF
TRBJ1-5 TRBD1 TRBV4-1 NA TGCGCCAGCAGCCGCCAGGGGGTAGGGAGCAATCAGCCCCAGCATTTT CASSRQGVGSNQPQHF
TRBJ2-3 NA TRBV6-4 NA TGTGCCAGCAGCGAACAAAAGAACACAGATACGCAGTATTTT CASSEQKNTDTQYF
TRBJ2-1 NA TRBV14 few TGTGCCAGCAGCCAAGAAGGTAACTTAGAGACTACCCCGGGCTGGGAGCAGTTCTTC CASSQEGNLETTPGWEQFF
TRBJ2-5 TRBD2 TRBV11-3 NA TGTGCCAGCAGCTTACATAGCGGGAGGAAACAAGAGACCCAGTACTTC CASSLHSGRKQETQYF
TRBJ2-7 TRBD1 TRBV28 NA TGTGCCAGCAGAACCAGGGGGCGCGGTCCCGAGCAGTACTTC CASRTRGRGPEQYF
TRBJ2-5 NA TRBV20-1 NA TGCAGTGCTACATTCCAAGAGACCCAGTACTTC CSATFQETQYF
TRBJ2-7 NA TRBV6-1 NA TGTGCCAGCAGTGAACCCAGGCGATCCTACGAGCAGTACTTC CASSEPRRSYEQYF
TRBJ2-7 NA TRBV15 NA TGTGCCACCAGCAGAGATCCCGCGGCGGACGAGCAGTACTTC CATSRDPAADEQYF
TRBJ2-7 NA TRBV4-1 NA TGCGCCAGCAGCCTACTCGGGTCGGACTATTACGAGCAGTACTTC CASSLLGSDYYEQYF
TRBJ2-7 TRBD1 TRBV5-6 NA TGTGCCAGCAGCCCTCCCGGCGGCAGGGGGCACTACGAGCAGTACTTC CASSPPGGRGHYEQYF
TRBJ1-1 NA TRBV5-4 NA TGTGCCAGCAGCTTGGGCAGGAACACTGAAGCTTTCTTT CASSLGRNTEAFF
TRBJ2-5 NA TRBV5-6 NA TGTGCCAGCAGCTTGCCTCCGGTAGGGGCCCAAGAGACCCAGTACTTC CASSLPPVGAQETQYF
TRBJ2-7 TRBD2 TRBV6-1 NA TGTGCCAGCAGTGAAGTCCCAGGGCGGGGGGCGATCGAGCAGTACTTC CASSEVPGRGAIEQYF
TRBJ2-7 TRBD2 TRBV10-2 NA TGCGCCAGTCAGGTTAGCGGGAGATTTTACGAGCAGTACTTC CASQVSGRFYEQYF
TRBJ1-3 NA TRBV5-1 NA TGCGCCAGCAGCTTGGCCGCGGGGTCCCGAAACACCATATATTTT CASSLAAGSRNTIYF
TRBJ1-2 NA TRBV6-5 NA TGTGCCAGCAGTTACCGTACTAGGGATGGCTACACCTTC CASSYRTRDGYTF
TRBJ2-2 NA TRBV15 NA TGTGCCACCAGCAGAGATTCTTTTCGCAGTTCGAACACCGGGGAGCTGTTTTTT CATSRDSFRSSNTGELFF
TRBJ1-2 NA TRBV29-1 NA TGCAGCGTTGCGGGACTTTCCTATGGCTACACCTTC CSVAGLSYGYTF
TRBJ1-5 TRBD1 TRBV27 NA TGTGCCAGCAGGAGTCGGACAGGGCCTGCCTATAGCAATCAGCCCCAGCATTTT CASRSRTGPAYSNQPQHF
TRBJ2-7 NA TRBV9 NA TGTGCCAGCAGCGTGGAGTTTCTCGGGGGCGAGCAGTACTTC CASSVEFLGGEQYF
TRBJ1-3 TRBD1 TRBV19 NA TGTGCCAGTACCCGGACAGGGGCCGGAAACACCATATATTTT CASTRTGAGNTIYF
TRBJ2-6 NA TRBV11-2 once TGTGCCAGCAGCTTCAGGCCCGGGGCCAACGTCCTGACTTTC CASSFRPGANVLTF
TRBJ1-2 TRBD1 TRBV7-2 NA TGTGCCAGCAGCTCAGACGGGACAGGACGTGGCTACACCTTC CASSSDGTGRGYTF
TRBJ2-7 TRBD2 TRBV11-2 NA TGTGCCAGCGCAGCGGGGGGCGGGGAGCAGTACTTC CASAAGGGEQYF
TRBJ1-2 NA TRBV7-9 NA TGTGCCAGCAGTGGCCGGGGGGCCCTCAGTGGCTACACCTTC CASSGRGALSGYTF